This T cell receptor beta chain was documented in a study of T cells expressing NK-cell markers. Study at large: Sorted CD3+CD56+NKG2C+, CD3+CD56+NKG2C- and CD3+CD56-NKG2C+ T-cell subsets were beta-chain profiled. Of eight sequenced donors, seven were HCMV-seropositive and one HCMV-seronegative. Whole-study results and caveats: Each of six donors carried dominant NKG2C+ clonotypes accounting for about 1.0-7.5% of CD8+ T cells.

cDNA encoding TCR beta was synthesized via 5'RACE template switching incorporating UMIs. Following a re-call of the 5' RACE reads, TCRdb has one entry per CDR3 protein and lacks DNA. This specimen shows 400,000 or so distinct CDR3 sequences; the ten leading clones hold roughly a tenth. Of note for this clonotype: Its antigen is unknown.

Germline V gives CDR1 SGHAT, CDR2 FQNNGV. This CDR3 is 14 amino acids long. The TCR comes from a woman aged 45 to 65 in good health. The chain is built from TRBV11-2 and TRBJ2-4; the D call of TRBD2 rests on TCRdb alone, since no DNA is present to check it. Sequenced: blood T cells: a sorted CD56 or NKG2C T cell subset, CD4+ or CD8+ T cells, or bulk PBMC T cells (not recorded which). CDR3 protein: CASSLVRWRDIQYF.